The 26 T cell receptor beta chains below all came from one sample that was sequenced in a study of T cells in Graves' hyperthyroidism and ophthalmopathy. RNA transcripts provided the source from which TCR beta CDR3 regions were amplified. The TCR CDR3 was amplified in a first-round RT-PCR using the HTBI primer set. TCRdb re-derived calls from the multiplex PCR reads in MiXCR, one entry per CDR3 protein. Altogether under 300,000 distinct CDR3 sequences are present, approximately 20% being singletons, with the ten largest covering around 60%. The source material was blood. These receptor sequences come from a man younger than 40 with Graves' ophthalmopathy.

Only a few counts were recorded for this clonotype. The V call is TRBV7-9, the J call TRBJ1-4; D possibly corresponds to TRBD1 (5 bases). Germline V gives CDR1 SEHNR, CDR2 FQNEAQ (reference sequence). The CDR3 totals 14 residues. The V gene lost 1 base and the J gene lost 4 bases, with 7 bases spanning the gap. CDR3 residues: CASSLVGVNEKLFF. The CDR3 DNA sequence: TGTGCCAGCAGCTTAGTAGGGGTTAATGAAAAACTGTTTTTT.

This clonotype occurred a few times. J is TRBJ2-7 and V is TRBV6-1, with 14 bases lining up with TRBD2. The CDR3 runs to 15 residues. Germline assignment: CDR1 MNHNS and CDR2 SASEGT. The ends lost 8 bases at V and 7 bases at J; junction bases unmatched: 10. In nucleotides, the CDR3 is TGTGCCAGCGGCTCCATCGGACTAGCGGGAGGTGAGCAGTACTTC. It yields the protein CASGSIGLAGGEQYF.

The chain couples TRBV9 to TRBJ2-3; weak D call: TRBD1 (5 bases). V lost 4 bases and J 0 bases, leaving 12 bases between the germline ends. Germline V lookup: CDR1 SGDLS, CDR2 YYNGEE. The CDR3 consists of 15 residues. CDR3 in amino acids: CASSSITGSTDTQYF. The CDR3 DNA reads TGTGCCAGCAGCTCAATAACAGGTAGCACAGATACGCAGTATTTT. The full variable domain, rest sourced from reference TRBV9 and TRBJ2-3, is DSGVTQTPKHLITATGQRVTLRCSPRSGDLSVYWYQQSLDQGLQFLIQYYNGEERAKGNILERFSAQQFPDLHSELNLSSLELGDSALYFCASSSITGSTDTQYFGPGTRLTVL.

CDR3 residues: CASSEAPGGQPQHF. The DNA of the CDR3 is TGTGCCAGCAGTGAAGCCCCGGGTGGACAGCCCCAGCATTTT. The gene calls are TRBV2 and TRBJ1-5; D is ambiguous. The CDR3 is made up of 14 amino acids. Per germline, CDR1 SNHLY and CDR2 FYNNEI. The germline V and J ends were trimmed by 0 bases and 7 bases, with 10 bases remaining between them.

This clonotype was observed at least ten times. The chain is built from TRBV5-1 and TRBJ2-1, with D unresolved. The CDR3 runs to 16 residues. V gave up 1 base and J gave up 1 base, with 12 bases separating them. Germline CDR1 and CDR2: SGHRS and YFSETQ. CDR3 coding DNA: TGCGCCAGCAGCTTGAGAGAGGAGATTTCCTACAATGAGCAGTTCTTC. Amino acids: CASSLREEISYNEQFF.

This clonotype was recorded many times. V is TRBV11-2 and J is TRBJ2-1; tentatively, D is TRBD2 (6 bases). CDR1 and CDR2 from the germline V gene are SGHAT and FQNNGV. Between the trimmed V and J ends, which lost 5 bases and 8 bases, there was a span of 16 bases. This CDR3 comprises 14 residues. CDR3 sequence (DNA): TGTGCCAGCAGCCTCCTTGGCGGGGTACATGAGCAGTTCTTC. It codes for CASSLLGGVHEQFF.

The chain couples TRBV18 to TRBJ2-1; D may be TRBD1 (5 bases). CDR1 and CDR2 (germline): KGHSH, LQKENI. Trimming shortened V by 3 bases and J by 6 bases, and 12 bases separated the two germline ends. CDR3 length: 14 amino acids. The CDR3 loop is CASSPGRVANEQFF. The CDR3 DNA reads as TGTGCCAGCTCACCGGGCAGGGTGGCCAATGAGCAGTTCTTC.

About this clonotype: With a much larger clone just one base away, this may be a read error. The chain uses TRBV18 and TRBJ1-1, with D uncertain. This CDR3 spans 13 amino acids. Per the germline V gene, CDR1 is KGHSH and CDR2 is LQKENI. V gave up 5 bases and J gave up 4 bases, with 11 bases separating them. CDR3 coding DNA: TGTGCCAGCTCAGCAAGATTCGGCACTGAAGCTTTCTTT. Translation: CASSARFGTEAFF.

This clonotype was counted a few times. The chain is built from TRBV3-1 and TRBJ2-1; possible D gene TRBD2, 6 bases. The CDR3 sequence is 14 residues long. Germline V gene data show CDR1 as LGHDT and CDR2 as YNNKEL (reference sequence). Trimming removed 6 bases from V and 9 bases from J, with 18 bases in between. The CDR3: CASRSAFGGPEQFF. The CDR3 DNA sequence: TGTGCCAGCAGGTCGGCCTTCGGAGGGCCTGAGCAGTTCTTC.

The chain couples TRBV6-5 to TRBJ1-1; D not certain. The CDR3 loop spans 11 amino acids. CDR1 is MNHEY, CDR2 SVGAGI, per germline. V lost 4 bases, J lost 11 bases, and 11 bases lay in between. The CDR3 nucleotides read TGTGCCAGCAGTTCCCCCTTCCAGGCTTTCTTT. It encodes CASSSPFQAFF.

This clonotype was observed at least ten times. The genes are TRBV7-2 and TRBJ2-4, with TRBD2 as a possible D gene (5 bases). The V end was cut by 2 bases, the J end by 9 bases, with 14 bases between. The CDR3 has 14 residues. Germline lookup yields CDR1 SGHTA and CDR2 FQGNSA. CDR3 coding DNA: TGTGCCAGCAGCTTATCTTTGTTAAGCGGCATTCAGTACTTC. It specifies CASSLSLLSGIQYF.

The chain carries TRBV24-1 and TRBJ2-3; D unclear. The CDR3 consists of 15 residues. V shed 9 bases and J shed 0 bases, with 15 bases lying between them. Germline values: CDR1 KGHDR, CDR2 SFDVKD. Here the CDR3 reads CATSGPISSTDTQYF. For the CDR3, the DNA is TGTGCCACCTCCGGTCCGATTTCTAGCACAGATACGCAGTATTTT.

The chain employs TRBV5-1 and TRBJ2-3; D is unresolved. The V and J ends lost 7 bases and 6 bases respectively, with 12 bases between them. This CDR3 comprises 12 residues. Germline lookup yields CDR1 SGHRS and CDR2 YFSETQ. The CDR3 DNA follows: TGCGCCAGCGCCCTCCTAGGGGATACGCAGTATTTT. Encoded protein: CASALLGDTQYF.

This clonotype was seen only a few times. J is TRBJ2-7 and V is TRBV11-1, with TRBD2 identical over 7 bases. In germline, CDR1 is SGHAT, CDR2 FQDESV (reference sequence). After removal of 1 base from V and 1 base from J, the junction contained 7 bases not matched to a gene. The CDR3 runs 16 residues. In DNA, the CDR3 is TGTGCCAGCAGCTTAGACTTAGCGGGCCCGTCCTACGAGCAGTACTTC. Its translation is CASSLDLAGPSYEQYF.

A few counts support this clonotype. The CDR3 nucleotides read TGTGCCAGCAGCCCGCAGGGGGCTAATCAGCCCCAGCATTTT. Protein: CASSPQGANQPQHF. The rearrangement links TRBV7-9 to TRBJ1-5; 8 positions agree with TRBD1. The CDR3 contains 14 residues. Trimming at V came to 5 bases and at J to 4 bases, leaving 4 bases not matched to a gene. Germline assignment: CDR1 SEHNR and CDR2 FQNEAQ (reference sequence).

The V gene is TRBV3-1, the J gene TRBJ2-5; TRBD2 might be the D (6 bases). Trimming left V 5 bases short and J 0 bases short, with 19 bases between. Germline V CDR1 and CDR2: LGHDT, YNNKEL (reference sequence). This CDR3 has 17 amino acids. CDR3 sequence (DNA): TGTGCCAGCAGCTTAGAGGGCGGGGCCCAGTACCAAGAGACCCAGTACTTC. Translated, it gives CASSLEGGAQYQETQYF.

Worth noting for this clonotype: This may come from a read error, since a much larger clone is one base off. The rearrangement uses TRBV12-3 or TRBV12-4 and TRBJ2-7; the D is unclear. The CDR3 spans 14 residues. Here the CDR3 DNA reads TGTGCCAGCAGTACGACTCAAAGCTCCTACGAGCAGCACTTC. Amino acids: CASSTTQSSYEQHF.

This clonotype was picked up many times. The DNA of the CDR3 is TGTGCCAGCAGACCAGGGGGAGAGACCCAGTACTTC. It codes for CASRPGGETQYF. This chain uses TRBV28 with TRBJ2-5; 7 bases line up with TRBD1. Trimming at V came to 6 bases and at J to 4 bases, leaving 2 bases not matched to a gene. The germline V gene encodes CDR1 MDHEN and CDR2 SYDVKM. The length of the CDR3 is 12 residues.

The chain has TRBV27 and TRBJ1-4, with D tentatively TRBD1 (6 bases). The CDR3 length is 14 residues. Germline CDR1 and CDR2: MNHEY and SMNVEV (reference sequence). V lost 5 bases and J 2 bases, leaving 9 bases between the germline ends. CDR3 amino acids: CASSPGHTNEKLFF. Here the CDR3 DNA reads TGTGCCAGCAGTCCGGGACATACTAATGAAAAACTGTTTTTT.

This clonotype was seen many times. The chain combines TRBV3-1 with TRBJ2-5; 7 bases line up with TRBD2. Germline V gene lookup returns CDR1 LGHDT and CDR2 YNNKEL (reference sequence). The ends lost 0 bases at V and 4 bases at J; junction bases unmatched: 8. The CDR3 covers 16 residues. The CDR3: CASSQDRAGAGETQYF. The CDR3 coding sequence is TGTGCCAGCAGCCAAGATAGGGCGGGAGCTGGAGAGACCCAGTACTTC.

CDR3 protein: CSVGDRSSYEQYF. The CDR3 nucleotides are TGCAGCGTGGGGGACAGAAGCTCCTACGAGCAGTACTTC. The chain recombines TRBV29-1 with TRBJ2-7, with TRBD1 identical over 7 bases. The CDR3 has 13 amino acids. The ends lost 6 bases at V and 0 bases at J; junction bases unmatched: 5. Germline CDR1 and CDR2: SQVTM and ANQGSEA.

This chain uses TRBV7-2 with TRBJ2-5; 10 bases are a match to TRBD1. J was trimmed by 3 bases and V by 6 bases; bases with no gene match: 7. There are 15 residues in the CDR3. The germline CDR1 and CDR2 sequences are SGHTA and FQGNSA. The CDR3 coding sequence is TGTGCCAGCAGACCCGGGACAGGGGAAAAAGAGACCCAGTACTTC. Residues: CASRPGTGEKETQYF.

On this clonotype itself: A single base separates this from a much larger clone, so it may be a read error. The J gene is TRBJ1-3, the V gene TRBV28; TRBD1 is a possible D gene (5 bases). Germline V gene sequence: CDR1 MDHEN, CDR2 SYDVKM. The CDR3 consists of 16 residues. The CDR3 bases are TGTGCCAGCAGTGAGACCCTCCGGGGGTCTGGAAACACCATACATTTT. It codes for CASSETLRGSGNTIHF. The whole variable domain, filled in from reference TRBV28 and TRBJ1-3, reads DVKVTQSSRYLVKRTGEKVFLECVQDMDHENMFWYRQDPGLGLRLIYFSYDVKMKEKGDIPEGYSVSREKKERFSLILESASTNQTSMYLCASSETLRGSGNTIHFGEGSWLTVV.

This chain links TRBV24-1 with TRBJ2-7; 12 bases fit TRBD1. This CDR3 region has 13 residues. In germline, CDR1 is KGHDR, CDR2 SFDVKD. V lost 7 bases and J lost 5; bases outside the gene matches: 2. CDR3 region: CATRGQGADEQYF. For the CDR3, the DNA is TGTGCCACCAGGGGACAGGGGGCCGACGAGCAGTACTTC.

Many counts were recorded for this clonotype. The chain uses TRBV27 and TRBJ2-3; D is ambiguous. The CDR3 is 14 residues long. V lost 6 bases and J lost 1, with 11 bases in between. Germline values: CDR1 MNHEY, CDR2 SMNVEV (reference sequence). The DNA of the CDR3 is TGTGCCAGCAGCTTAGAGACTGGCACAGATACGCAGTATTTT. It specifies CASSLETGTDTQYF.

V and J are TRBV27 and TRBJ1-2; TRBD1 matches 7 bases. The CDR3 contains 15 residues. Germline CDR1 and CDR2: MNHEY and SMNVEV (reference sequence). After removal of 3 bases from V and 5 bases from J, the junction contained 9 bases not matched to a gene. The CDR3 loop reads CASSLSGTVKYGYTF. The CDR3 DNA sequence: TGTGCCAGCAGTTTGTCCGGGACAGTCAAATATGGCTACACCTTC.